The 20 T cell receptor beta chains reported below all come from one sample, sequenced in a study of T-cell memory formation after mild COVID-19. Using its own MiXCR run on the 5' RACE reads, TCRdb lists one record per CDR3 protein. Of around 410,000 distinct CDR3 sequences listed, 20% to 30% were seen once; the top ten hold under 15%. The sample consisted of PBMCs or a T cell subset sorted from them (not recorded which). The receptors were sampled from an adult woman who had mild COVID-19 (a few samples of this study predate the infection). Cell type and time point are not known.

This clonotype was seen a few times. The chain joins TRBV5-6 to TRBJ1-1, with D hard to call. Germline lookup yields CDR1 SGHDT and CDR2 YYEEEE. The CDR3 consists of 13 residues. V shed 4 bases and J shed 3 bases, with 10 bases lying between them. The CDR3 loop is CASSRTVYTEAFF. The CDR3 DNA sequence: TGTGCCAGCAGCAGAACCGTGTACACTGAAGCTTTCTTT.

This clonotype appeared a few times. The genes are TRBV13 and TRBJ2-5; D gene uncertain. The V end lost 5 bases, the J end lost 7 bases, and 17 bases lay between the germline ends. The germline CDR1 and CDR2 sequences are PRHDT and FYEKMQ (reference sequence). The CDR3 has 14 residues. CDR3 nucleotides: TGTGCCAGCAGCAGACGGACGGCCCCGGGGACCCAGTACTTC. Translated, it gives CASSRRTAPGTQYF.

V and J are TRBV24-1 and TRBJ2-1; no firm D call. CDR1 KGHDR and CDR2 SFDVKD come from the germline V gene. V shed 7 bases and J shed 5 bases, with 8 bases lying between them. There are 12 residues in the CDR3. CDR3 bases: TGTGCCACCAGAGGGAAGCACAATGAGCAGTTCTTC. Residues: CATRGKHNEQFF.

This clonotype was seen a handful of times. J is TRBJ1-4 and V is TRBV20-1; D might be TRBD1 (5 bases). CDR1 and CDR2 from the germline V gene are DFQATT and SNEGSKA (reference sequence). The CDR3 spans 14 residues. V was shortened by 7 bases and J by 6 bases, with 18 bases between the two germline ends. CDR3 coding DNA: TGCAGTGTTTACGCCGGGACGGGGGATGAAAAACTGTTTTTT. This sequence encodes CSVYAGTGDEKLFF.

The V and J genes are TRBV12-3 or TRBV12-4 and TRBJ2-1; maybe TRBD2 (6 bases). The V and J ends lost 2 bases and 6 bases respectively, with 14 bases between them. This CDR3 has 15 residues. The CDR3 protein is CASSLIQDYFNEQFF. CDR3 DNA: TGTGCCAGCAGTTTAATTCAGGACTACTTCAATGAGCAGTTCTTC.

This clonotype was seen at least ten times. The CDR3 DNA reads as TGTGCCAGCAGCTTGCGAATCGCAGGGGGTATCACAGATACGCAGTATTTT. Amino acid sequence: CASSLRIAGGITDTQYF. The chain recombines TRBV5-5 with TRBJ2-3, with TRBD1 identical over 7 bases. V lost 1 base, J lost 2 bases, and 10 bases stayed unmatched. In germline, CDR1 is SGHKS, CDR2 YYEKEE (reference sequence). The CDR3 consists of 17 residues.

This chain links TRBV5-4 with TRBJ2-3, with 11 bases lining up with TRBD2. The CDR3 consists of 17 residues. Trimming removed 0 bases from V and 3 bases from J; junction bases left unmatched: 6. Germline V CDR1 and CDR2: SGHNT, YYREEE (reference sequence). In DNA, the CDR3 is TGTGCCAGCAGCTTGGTTACTAGCGGGAGAAGAACAGATACGCAGTATTTT. It codes for CASSLVTSGRRTDTQYF. Full variable domain (missing parts from reference TRBV5-4 and TRBJ2-3): ETGVTQSPTHLIKTRGQQVTLRCSSQSGHNTVSWYQQALGQGPQFIFQYYREEENGRGNFPPRFSGLQFPNYSSELNVNALELDDSALYLCASSLVTSGRRTDTQYFGPGTRLTVL.

This clonotype has more than one count but fewer than ten. The rearrangement uses TRBV29-1 and TRBJ2-7; 7 bases align to TRBD2. The CDR3 contains 16 residues. The junction had 15 bases not matched to a gene; V was cut back by 4 bases and J by 3 bases. Germline V CDR1 and CDR2: SQVTM, ANQGSEA. This chain's CDR3 is CSVVWRESDVNYEQYF. The CDR3 DNA is TGCAGCGTTGTTTGGCGGGAGTCCGACGTTAACTACGAGCAGTACTTC.

This clonotype was counted a few times. V is TRBV20-1 and J is TRBJ2-4, with D perhaps given as TRBD1 or TRBD2 (5 bases each). Per germline, CDR1 DFQATT and CDR2 SNEGSKA (reference sequence). Trimming stripped 2 bases from V and 14 bases from J, with 16 bases between. This CDR3 comprises 12 residues. The CDR3 DNA follows: TGCAGTGCTAGACTGGACAAGGAGGTCGAGTACTTC. Protein product: CSARLDKEVEYF.

The CDR3 reads CASSWTKSSYEQYF. CDR3 coding DNA: TGTGCCAGCAGTTGGACCAAGAGCTCCTACGAGCAGTACTTC. This rearrangement joins TRBV27 to TRBJ2-7; D remains ambiguous. V was shortened by 4 bases and J by 0 bases, with 10 bases between the two germline ends. Germline CDR1 is MNHEY and CDR2 is SMNVEV (reference sequence). This CDR3 comprises 14 residues.

J is TRBJ2-1 and V is TRBV12-3 or TRBV12-4; D remains unclear. Trimming took 6 bases from V and 10 from J, leaving 13 bases between them. CDR3 size: 12 residues. In nucleotides, the CDR3 is TGTGCCAGCAGACCCAACACTGGGGAGCAGTTCTTC. Residues: CASRPNTGEQFF.

The rearrangement uses TRBV11-2 and TRBJ2-2; 7 bases agree with TRBD2. Germline CDR1 is SGHAT and CDR2 is FQNNGV. The CDR3 has 17 residues. V was pared by 5 bases and J by 2 bases, with 11 bases of the junction left unmatched. Here the CDR3 reads CASSPLRLAVNTGELFF. The CDR3 DNA is TGTGCCAGCAGCCCCTTGAGGCTAGCGGTTAACACCGGGGAGCTGTTTTTT.

The V call is TRBV20-1, the J call TRBJ1-2; D remains unclear. Germline assignment: CDR1 DFQATT and CDR2 SNEGSKA (reference sequence). The CDR3 length is 14 residues. Trimming removed 1 base from V and 4 bases from J, with 13 bases in between. CDR3 in amino acids: CSARVPGVGYGYTF. In DNA, the CDR3 is TGCAGTGCTAGAGTTCCCGGGGTCGGCTATGGCTACACCTTC.

The rearrangement links TRBV7-9 to TRBJ1-2, with TRBD1 identical over 8 bases. The length of the CDR3 is 13 residues. J gave up 6 bases and V 6 bases, and 6 bases lay outside the gene matches. Per germline, CDR1 SEHNR and CDR2 FQNEAQ (reference sequence). The CDR3 nucleotides read TGTGCCAGCAGGGTGACAGGGGTGGATGGCTACACCTTC. This encodes CASRVTGVDGYTF.

The chain combines TRBV6-6 with TRBJ1-1; D ambiguous. Germline V lookup: CDR1 MNHNY, CDR2 SVGAGI (reference sequence). This CDR3 contains 15 residues. Between the trimmed V and J ends, which lost 7 bases and 0 bases, there was a span of 15 bases. In DNA, the CDR3 is TGTGCCAGCATCACTCCACAGCACCTGAACACTGAAGCTTTCTTT. It codes for CASITPQHLNTEAFF.

This clonotype was detected a few times. The chain employs TRBV20-1 and TRBJ2-1; TRBD2 aligns across 8 bases. The CDR3 contains 14 residues. The V gene's germline CDR1 is DFQATT and CDR2 SNEGSKA (reference sequence). The V gene end was trimmed by 3 bases and the J gene end by 8 bases; junction bases not matched to a gene: 9. CDR3 amino acids: CSARSGSSMYEQFF. CDR3 coding DNA: TGCAGTGCTAGGAGCGGGAGTTCTATGTATGAGCAGTTCTTC.

This clonotype appeared many times. The chain joins TRBV12-3 or TRBV12-4 to TRBJ2-5; TRBD1 matches 7 bases. V dropped 4 bases and J dropped 5; count of bases not matched to a gene: 4. This CDR3 comprises 13 residues. CDR3 sequence: CASSSTGPETQYF. As DNA, the CDR3 is TGTGCCAGCAGTTCGACAGGGCCGGAGACCCAGTACTTC.

As concerns this clonotype: The DNA is omitted, as the CDR3 cannot be located on it reliably, and the CDR3 follows TCRdb's listing. This chain joins TRBV30 and TRBJ1-1; no check of the table's D call, TRBD1, against the DNA was made. The germline V gene has CDR1 GTSNPN and CDR2 SVGIG (reference sequence). The length of the CDR3 is 12 amino acids, counting both ends. CDR3 residues: CAWGYGAGSFFF.

The chain uses TRBV20-1 and TRBJ1-2; tentatively, D is TRBD1 (5 bases). The CDR3 length is 14 residues. V was trimmed by 0 bases and J by 2 bases, leaving 10 bases between them. Germline V gene sequence: CDR1 DFQATT, CDR2 SNEGSKA (reference sequence). CDR3 DNA sequence: TGCAGTGCTAGAGATGAGGGACGGAACTATGGCTACACCTTC. Protein product: CSARDEGRNYGYTF.

The chain couples TRBV29-1 to TRBJ2-2; no reliable D call. Trimming cost V 2 bases and J 3 bases, with 4 bases left between them. The germline gives CDR1 SQVTM, CDR2 ANQGSEA. The CDR3 is 12 amino acids. The CDR3 reads CSVEWDTGELFF. CDR3 DNA sequence: TGCAGCGTTGAATGGGACACCGGGGAGCTGTTTTTT.